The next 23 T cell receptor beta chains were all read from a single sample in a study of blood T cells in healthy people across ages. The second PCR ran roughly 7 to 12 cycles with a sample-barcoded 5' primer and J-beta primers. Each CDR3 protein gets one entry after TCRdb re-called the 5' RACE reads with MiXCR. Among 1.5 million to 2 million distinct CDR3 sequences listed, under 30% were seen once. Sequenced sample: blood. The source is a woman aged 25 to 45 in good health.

CDR3 sequence reads: CSASSGVNTGELFF. The CDR3, as DNA: TGCAGTGCTTCTAGCGGGGTGAACACCGGGGAGCTGTTTTTT. The rearrangement joins TRBV20-1 to TRBJ2-2; 9 nucleotides line up with TRBD2. The CDR3 is made up of 14 amino acids. After removal of 5 bases from V and 1 base from J, the junction contained 2 bases not matched to a gene. Germline loops: CDR1 DFQATT, CDR2 SNEGSKA (reference sequence).

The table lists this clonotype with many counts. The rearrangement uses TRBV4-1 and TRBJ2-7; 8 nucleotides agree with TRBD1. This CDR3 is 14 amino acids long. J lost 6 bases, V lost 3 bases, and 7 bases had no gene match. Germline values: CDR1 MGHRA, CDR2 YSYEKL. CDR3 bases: TGCGCCAGCAGCCAGAGACAGGGGAGCGCCGAGCAGTACTTC. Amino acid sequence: CASSQRQGSAEQYF.

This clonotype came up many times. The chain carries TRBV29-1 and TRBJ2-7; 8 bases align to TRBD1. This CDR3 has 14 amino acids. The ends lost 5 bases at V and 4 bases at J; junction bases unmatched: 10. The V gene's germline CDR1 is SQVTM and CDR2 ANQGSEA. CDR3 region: CSVLNPGQVYEQYF. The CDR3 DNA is TGCAGCGTTCTCAACCCGGGACAGGTGTACGAGCAGTACTTC.

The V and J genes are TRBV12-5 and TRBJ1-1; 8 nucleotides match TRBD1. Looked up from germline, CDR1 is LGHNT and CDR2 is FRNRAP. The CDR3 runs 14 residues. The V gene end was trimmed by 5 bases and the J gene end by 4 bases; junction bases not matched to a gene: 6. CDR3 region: CASGDRGRSTEAFF. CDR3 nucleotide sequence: TGTGCTAGTGGTGACAGGGGAAGGAGCACTGAAGCTTTCTTT.

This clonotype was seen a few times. CDR3 nucleotides: TGTGCCAGCAGTTTAACTCCAGGCAATCAGCCCCAGCATTTT. Protein: CASSLTPGNQPQHF. The genes are TRBV12-3 or TRBV12-4 and TRBJ1-5; D ambiguous. V was clipped by 2 bases and J by 2 bases, with 7 bases between them. The CDR3 covers 14 residues.

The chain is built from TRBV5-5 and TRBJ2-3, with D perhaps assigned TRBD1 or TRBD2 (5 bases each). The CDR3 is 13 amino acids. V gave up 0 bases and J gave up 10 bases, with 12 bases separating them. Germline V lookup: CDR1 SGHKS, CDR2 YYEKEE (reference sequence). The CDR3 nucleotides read TGTGCCAGCAGCTTGGAACTAGGGGTGGCGCAGTATTTT. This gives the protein CASSLELGVAQYF.

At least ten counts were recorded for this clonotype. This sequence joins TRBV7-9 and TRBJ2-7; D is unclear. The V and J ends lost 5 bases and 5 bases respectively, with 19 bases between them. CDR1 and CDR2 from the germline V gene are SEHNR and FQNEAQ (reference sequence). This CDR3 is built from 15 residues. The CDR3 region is CASSLHRAKTDEQYF. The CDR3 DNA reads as TGTGCCAGCAGCCTACACCGGGCAAAGACCGACGAGCAGTACTTC. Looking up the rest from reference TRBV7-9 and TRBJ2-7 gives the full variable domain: DTGVSQNPRHKITKRGQNVTFRCDPISEHNRLYWYRQTLGQGPEFLTYFQNEAQLEKSRLLSDRFSAERPKGSFSTLEIQRTEQGDSAMYLCASSLHRAKTDEQYFGPGTRLTVT.

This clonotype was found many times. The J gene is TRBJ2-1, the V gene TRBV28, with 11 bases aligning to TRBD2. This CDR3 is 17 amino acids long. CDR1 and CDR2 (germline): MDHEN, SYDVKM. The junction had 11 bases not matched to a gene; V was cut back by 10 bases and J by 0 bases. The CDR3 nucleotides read TGTGCCACCACTAGCGGGGGACAACGAAGCTCCTACAATGAGCAGTTCTTC. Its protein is CATTSGGQRSSYNEQFF.

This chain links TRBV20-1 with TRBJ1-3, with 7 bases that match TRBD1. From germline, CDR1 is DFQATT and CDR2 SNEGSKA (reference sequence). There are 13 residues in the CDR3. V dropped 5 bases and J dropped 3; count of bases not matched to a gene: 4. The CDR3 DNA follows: TGCAGTGCTGGGGACAGCGGTGGAAACACCATATATTTT. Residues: CSAGDSGGNTIYF.

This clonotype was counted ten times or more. CDR3 sequence (DNA): TGTGCCACCAGTGATCTTGAAAGGACACCCCAGTACTTC. Translation: CATSDLERTPQYF. The rearrangement joins TRBV24-1 to TRBJ2-4; D possibly corresponds to TRBD1 (5 bases). Trimming stripped 3 bases from V and 13 bases from J, with 15 bases between. The CDR3 spans 13 residues. In germline, CDR1 is KGHDR, CDR2 SFDVKD.

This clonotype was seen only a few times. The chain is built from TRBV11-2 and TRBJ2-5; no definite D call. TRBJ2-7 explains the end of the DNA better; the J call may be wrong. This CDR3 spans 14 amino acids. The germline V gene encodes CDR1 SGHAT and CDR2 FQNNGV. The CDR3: CASSPDPSFYEQYF. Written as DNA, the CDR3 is TGTGCCAGCAGCCCTGATCCCTCGTTTTACGAGCAGTACTTC.

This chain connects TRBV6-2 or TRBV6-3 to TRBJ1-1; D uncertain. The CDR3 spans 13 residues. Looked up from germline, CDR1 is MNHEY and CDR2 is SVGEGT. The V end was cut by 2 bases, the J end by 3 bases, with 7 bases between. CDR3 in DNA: TGTGCCAGCAGTTACGTTAGTTACACTGAAGCTTTCTTT. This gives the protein CASSYVSYTEAFF.

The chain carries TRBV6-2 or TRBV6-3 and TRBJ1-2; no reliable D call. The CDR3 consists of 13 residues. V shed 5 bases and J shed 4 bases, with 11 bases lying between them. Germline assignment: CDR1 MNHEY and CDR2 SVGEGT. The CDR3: CASSELGRYGYTF. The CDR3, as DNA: TGTGCCAGCAGTGAGCTAGGACGCTATGGCTACACCTTC.

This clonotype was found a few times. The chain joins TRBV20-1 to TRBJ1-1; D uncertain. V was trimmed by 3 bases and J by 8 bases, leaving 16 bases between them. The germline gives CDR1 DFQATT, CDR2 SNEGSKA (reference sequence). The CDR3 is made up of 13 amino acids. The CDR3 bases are TGCAGTGCTAGGTCAGGTCTGCGGGTGGAAGCTTTCTTT. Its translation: CSARSGLRVEAFF.

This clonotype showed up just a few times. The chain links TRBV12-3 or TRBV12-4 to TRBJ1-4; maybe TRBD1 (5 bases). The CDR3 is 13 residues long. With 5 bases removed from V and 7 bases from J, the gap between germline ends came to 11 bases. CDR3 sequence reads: CASSRTLTEKLFF. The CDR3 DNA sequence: TGTGCCAGCAGTCGGACATTGACTGAAAAACTGTTTTTT.

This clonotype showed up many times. CDR3 bases: TGTGCCAGCTCACCCCGGGACAGGGACTCCTACGAGCAGTACTTC. Its translation: CASSPRDRDSYEQYF. The V call is TRBV18, the J call TRBJ2-7; the match to TRBD1 covers 9 bases. This CDR3 has 15 residues. V shed 3 bases and J 0 bases; nucleotides not matched to a gene: 3. CDR1 is KGHSH and CDR2 is LQKENI in the germline V gene.

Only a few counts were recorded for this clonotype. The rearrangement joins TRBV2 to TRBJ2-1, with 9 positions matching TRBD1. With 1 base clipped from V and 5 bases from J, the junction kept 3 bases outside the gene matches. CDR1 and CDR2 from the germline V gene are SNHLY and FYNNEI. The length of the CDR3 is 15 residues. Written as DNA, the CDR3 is TGTGCCAGCAGTGAAGGGTGGACAGGGGACAATGAGCAGTTCTTC. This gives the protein CASSEGWTGDNEQFF.

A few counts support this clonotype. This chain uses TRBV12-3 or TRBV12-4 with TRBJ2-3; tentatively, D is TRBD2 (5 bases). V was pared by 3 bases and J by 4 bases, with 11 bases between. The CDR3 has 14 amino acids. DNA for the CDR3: TGTGCCAGCAGTTTGGGGAGAAGTCCAGATACGCAGTATTTT. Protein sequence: CASSLGRSPDTQYF.

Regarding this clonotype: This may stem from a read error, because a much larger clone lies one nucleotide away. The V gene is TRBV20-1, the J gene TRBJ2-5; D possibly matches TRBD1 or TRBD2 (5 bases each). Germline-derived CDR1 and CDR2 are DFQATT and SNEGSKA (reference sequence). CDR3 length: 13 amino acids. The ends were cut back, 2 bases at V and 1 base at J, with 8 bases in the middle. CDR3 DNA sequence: TGCAGTGCTAGATCCGGGACCCAAGAGACCCAGTACTTC. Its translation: CSARSGTQETQYF.

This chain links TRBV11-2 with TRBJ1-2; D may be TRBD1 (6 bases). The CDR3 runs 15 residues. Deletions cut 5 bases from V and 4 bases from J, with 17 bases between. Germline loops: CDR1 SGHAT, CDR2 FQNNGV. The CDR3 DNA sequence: TGTGCCAGCAGCCCGGCCAGGGGAGAGGGCTATGGCTACACCTTC. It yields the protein CASSPARGEGYGYTF.

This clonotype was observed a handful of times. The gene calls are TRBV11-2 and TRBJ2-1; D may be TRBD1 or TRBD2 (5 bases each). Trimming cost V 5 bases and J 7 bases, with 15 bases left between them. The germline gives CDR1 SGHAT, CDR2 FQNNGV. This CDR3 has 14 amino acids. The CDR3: CASSPSWGGNEQFF. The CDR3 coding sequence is TGTGCCAGCAGCCCCTCCTGGGGCGGGAATGAGCAGTTCTTC.

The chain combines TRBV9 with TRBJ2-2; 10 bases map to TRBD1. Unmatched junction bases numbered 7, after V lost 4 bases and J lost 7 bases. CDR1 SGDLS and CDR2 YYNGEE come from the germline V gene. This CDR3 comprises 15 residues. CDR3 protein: CASSKDRGGFGELFF. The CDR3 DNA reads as TGTGCCAGCAGCAAGGACAGGGGGGGGTTCGGGGAGCTGTTTTTT. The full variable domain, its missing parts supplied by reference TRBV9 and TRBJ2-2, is DSGVTQTPKHLITATGQRVTLRCSPRSGDLSVYWYQQSLDQGLQFLIQYYNGEERAKGNILERFSAQQFPDLHSELNLSSLELGDSALYFCASSKDRGGFGELFFGEGSRLTVL.

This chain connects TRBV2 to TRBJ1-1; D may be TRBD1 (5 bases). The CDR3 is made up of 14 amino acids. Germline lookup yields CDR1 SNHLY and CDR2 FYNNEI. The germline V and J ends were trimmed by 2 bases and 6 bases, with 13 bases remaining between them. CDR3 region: CASSELGGISEAFF. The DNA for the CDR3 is TGTGCCAGCAGTGAATTGGGGGGGATCTCTGAAGCTTTCTTT.